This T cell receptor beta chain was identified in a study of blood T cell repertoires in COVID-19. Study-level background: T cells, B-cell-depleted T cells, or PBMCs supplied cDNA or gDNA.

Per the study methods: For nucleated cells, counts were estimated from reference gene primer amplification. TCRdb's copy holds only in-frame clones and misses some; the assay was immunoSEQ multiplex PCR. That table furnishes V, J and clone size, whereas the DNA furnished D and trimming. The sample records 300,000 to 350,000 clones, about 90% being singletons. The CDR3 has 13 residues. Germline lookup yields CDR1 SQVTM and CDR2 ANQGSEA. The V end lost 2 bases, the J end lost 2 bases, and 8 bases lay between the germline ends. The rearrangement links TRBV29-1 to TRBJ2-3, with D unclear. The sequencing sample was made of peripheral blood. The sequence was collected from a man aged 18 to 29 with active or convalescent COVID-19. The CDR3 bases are TGCAGCGTTGAATCCAGATTCACAGATACGCAGTATTTT. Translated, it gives CSVESRFTDTQYF.